One and the same sample provided the 13 T cell receptor beta chains below, sequenced in a study of T cell changes during pregnancy in multiple sclerosis. Clones were sequenced by immunoSEQ multiplex PCR, and TCRdb holds only the in-frame ones, with some missing. The sample records fewer than 40,000 clones, 91% being singletons. This specimen consisted of CD8+ T cells from peripheral blood mononuclear cells, obtained after pregnancy. Source of these receptors: a female donor with multiple sclerosis, enrolled in a pregnancy study.

This clone is labeled as large (0.1 to 1%). This sequence joins TRBV5-1 and TRBJ2-7; D possibly corresponds to TRBD1 (6 bases). Germline CDR1 reads SGHRS; CDR2 reads YFSETQ. With 5 bases removed from V and 0 bases from J, the gap between germline ends came to 15 bases. The CDR3 runs 15 residues. The CDR3 spells CASRYRQGPSYEQYF. In nucleotides, the CDR3 is TGCGCCAGCAGATACCGGCAGGGGCCCTCCTACGAGCAGTACTTC. Supplemented by reference TRBV5-1 and TRBJ2-7, the full variable domain reads KAGVTQTPRYLIKTRGQQVTLSCSPISGHRSVSWYQQTPGQGLQFLFEYFSETQRNKGNFPGRFSGRQFSNSRSEMNVSTLELGDSALYLCASRYRQGPSYEQYFGPGTRLTVT.

The chain is built from TRBV21-1 and TRBJ2-3; TRBD2 reflects the table's D call only, with no check against the DNA. TRBV21-1 is flagged as a pseudogene. This CDR3 has 14 residues. The CDR3 region has the DNA TGTGCCAGCAGCACGAGGGTAAACACAGATACGCAGTATTTT. This encodes CASSTRVNTDTQYF.

The chain recombines TRBV9 with TRBJ1-1; D ambiguous. Between the trimmed V and J ends, which lost 3 bases and 5 bases, there was a span of 14 bases. Germline V lookup: CDR1 SGDLS, CDR2 YYNGEE. The CDR3 has 14 amino acids. This CDR3 is CASSAVQQLTEAFF. The CDR3 DNA sequence: TGTGCCAGCAGCGCTGTGCAACAGCTAACTGAAGCTTTCTTT.

The gene calls are TRBV6-5 and TRBJ2-5, with 9 bases matching TRBD2. The germline gives CDR1 MNHEY, CDR2 SVGAGI. CDR3 size: 16 residues. The V gene end was trimmed by 4 bases and the J gene end by 5 bases; junction bases not matched to a gene: 11. The CDR3 DNA reads TGTGCCAGCAGTTGGGTGGCGGGAGGGGGAGGGGAGACCCAGTACTTC. Its protein product is CASSWVAGGGGETQYF.

The gene calls are TRBV6-5 and TRBJ1-1; TRBD1 aligns across 11 bases. There are 16 residues in the CDR3. V shed 0 bases and J 3 bases; nucleotides not matched to a gene: 3. CDR1 is MNHEY and CDR2 is SVGAGI in the germline V gene. CDR3 nucleotide sequence: TGTGCCAGCAGTTACTCCCGGGACAGGGGGTACACTGAAGCTTTCTTT. Translating gives CASSYSRDRGYTEAFF.

This rearrangement joins TRBV6-4 to TRBJ2-3; D possibly corresponds to TRBD2 (6 bases). The CDR3 is 14 amino acids. V lost 3 bases, J lost 5 bases, and 12 bases lay in between. Germline CDR1 reads MRHNA; CDR2 reads SNTAGT. The CDR3 is CASSDTGEVDTQYF. The CDR3 DNA sequence: TGTGCCAGCAGTGATACGGGGGAAGTAGATACGCAGTATTTT.

J is TRBJ2-7 and V is TRBV7-9, with no clear D. Deletions cut 6 bases from V and 0 bases from J, with 12 bases between. Germline CDR1 SEHNR, CDR2 FQNEAQ (reference sequence). The CDR3 totals 14 residues. The CDR3 protein is CASRGGPPSYEQYF. The CDR3 DNA is TGTGCCAGCAGAGGTGGGCCTCCCTCCTACGAGCAGTACTTC. The full variable domain, with the rest looked up from reference TRBV7-9 and TRBJ2-7, is DTGVSQNPRHKITKRGQNVTFRCDPISEHNRLYWYRQTLGQGPEFLTYFQNEAQLEKSRLLSDRFSAERPKGSFSTLEIQRTEQGDSAMYLCASRGGPPSYEQYFGPGTRLTVT.

The CDR3 coding sequence is TGTGCCAGCAGTGAGGCTAGCGGGCCTAGCACAGATACGCAGTATTTT. Its translation is CASSEASGPSTDTQYF. The chain recombines TRBV25-1 with TRBJ2-3; 8 bases line up with TRBD2. The CDR3 is made up of 16 amino acids. In germline, CDR1 is MGHDK, CDR2 SYGVNS. The V and J ends lost 3 bases and 0 bases, in that order; junction bases with no gene match: 5. The whole variable domain, filled in from reference TRBV25-1 and TRBJ2-3, reads EADIYQTPRYLVIGTGKKITLECSQTMGHDKMYWYQQDPGMELHLIHYSYGVNSTEKGDLSSESTVSRIRTEHFPLTLESARPSHTSQYLCASSEASGPSTDTQYFGPGTRLTVL.

This chain uses TRBV4-1 with TRBJ1-1; weak D call: TRBD1 (6 bases). The V and J ends lost 0 bases and 8 bases respectively, with 13 bases between them. This CDR3 is 14 amino acids long. Germline V gene data show CDR1 as MGHRA and CDR2 as YSYEKL. CDR3 in amino acids: CASSQDGQTNEAFF. The CDR3 DNA is TGCGCCAGCAGCCAAGATGGACAGACTAACGAAGCTTTCTTT.

The V gene is TRBV21-1, the J gene TRBJ2-5; the table names TRBD1, a call not compared with the DNA. TRBV21-1 is an annotated pseudogene. CDR3 length equals 16 residues. CDR3 residues: CASSKGDRPDKETQYF. The CDR3 DNA sequence: TGTGCCAGCAGCAAAGGGGACAGGCCTGACAAAGAGACCCAGTACTTC.

The chain combines TRBV5-6 with TRBJ2-3; 7 bases match TRBD2. The CDR3 sequence is 14 residues long. V gave up 3 bases and J gave up 2 bases; unmatched junction bases: 3. Germline CDR1 reads SGHDT; CDR2 reads YYEEEE. CDR3 sequence (DNA): TGTGCCAGCAGCTCCGGGACTACCACAGATACGCAGTATTTT. It specifies CASSSGTTTDTQYF. Full variable domain (rest looked up from reference TRBV5-6 and TRBJ2-3): DAGVTQSPTHLIKTRGQQVTLRCSPKSGHDTVSWYQQALGQGPQFIFQYYEEEERQRGNFPDRFSGHQFPNYSSELNVNALLLGDSALYLCASSSGTTTDTQYFGPGTRLTVL.

The J gene is TRBJ2-2, the V gene TRBV4-2; D is possibly TRBD1 (6 bases). CDR1 is LGHNA and CDR2 is YNFKEQ in the germline V gene. V was cut by 7 bases and J by 4 bases, with 10 bases left in between. This CDR3 comprises 13 residues. DNA of the CDR3: TGTGCCAGCACCGGGACACTCACCGGGGAGCTGTTTTTT. Translation: CASTGTLTGELFF.

J is TRBJ2-7 and V is TRBV29-1, with a tentative D call TRBD1 (6 bases). Trimming left V 4 bases short and J 7 bases short, with 8 bases between. Germline values: CDR1 SQVTM, CDR2 ANQGSEA. CDR3 length: 10 residues. Here the CDR3 reads CSVGGGEQYF. Written as DNA, the CDR3 is TGCAGCGTTGGAGGGGGAGAGCAGTACTTC.